The rows below give T cell receptor beta chains drawn from one sample of a study of blood T cells in healthy people across ages. TCRdb processed the 5' RACE reads anew with MiXCR; each CDR3 protein has one entry. The sample shows about 1.5 million distinct CDR3 sequences, 42% of them seen only once. The sequencing sample was made of blood. These receptors were obtained from a woman aged 18-29 years in good health. CDR3s include the opening cysteine and the closing phenylalanine or tryptophan. D genes are given only for firm matches. Expanded clones get a size class; other rows say once, few or many, or leave the size out.

d_gene: TRBD1; abundance: few; v_gene: TRBV2; j_gene: TRBJ2-3; CDR3nt: TGTGCCAGCAGCCTACAGGGGGGCACGGTTACAGATACGCAGTATTTT; CDR3aa: CASSLQGGTVTDTQYF
d_gene: .; abundance: .; v_gene: TRBV6-6; j_gene: TRBJ2-3; CDR3nt: TGTGCCAGCAGTTCCCCTGACAGGGTACTAGCCAAAGATACGCAGTATTTT; CDR3aa: CASSSPDRVLAKDTQYF
d_gene: .; abundance: once; v_gene: TRBV28; j_gene: TRBJ1-5; CDR3nt: TGTGCCAGCAGTTGGATGGAGGATCAGCCCCAGCATTTT; CDR3aa: CASSWMEDQPQHF
d_gene: .; abundance: few; v_gene: TRBV5-1; j_gene: TRBJ2-5; CDR3nt: TGCGCCAGCACCCGCGGGACACAAGAGACCCAGTACTTC; CDR3aa: CASTRGTQETQYF
d_gene: TRBD2; abundance: few; v_gene: TRBV20-1; j_gene: TRBJ2-5; CDR3nt: TGCAGTGCTAGAGATAGAGGGCGGGGGGAGACCCAGTACTTC; CDR3aa: CSARDRGRGETQYF
d_gene: TRBD1; abundance: .; v_gene: TRBV28; j_gene: TRBJ1-1; CDR3nt: TGTGCCAGCAGCCTCAACAGGGGGGGTGAAGCTTTCTTT; CDR3aa: CASSLNRGGEAFF
d_gene: TRBD2; abundance: .; v_gene: TRBV20-1; j_gene: TRBJ2-1; CDR3nt: TGCAGTGCCTACCCGGGACTAGCGGGAGGAAACCACAATAAGCAGTTCTTC; CDR3aa: CSAYPGLAGGNHNKQFF
d_gene: TRBD1; abundance: few; v_gene: TRBV5-1; j_gene: TRBJ1-4; CDR3nt: TGCGCCAGCAGTTTCGCAGGGGGCGAAGATGAAAAACTGTTTTTT; CDR3aa: CASSFAGGEDEKLFF
d_gene: .; abundance: .; v_gene: TRBV11-2; j_gene: TRBJ2-1; CDR3nt: TGTGCCAGCAGCTTAGACGGGAGAATTCCCTACAATGAGCAGTTCTTC; CDR3aa: CASSLDGRIPYNEQFF
d_gene: .; abundance: .; v_gene: TRBV15; j_gene: TRBJ2-7; CDR3nt: TGTGCCACCAGCAGGACACAGGGTAGAGGGACGTCCTACGAGCAGTACTTC; CDR3aa: CATSRTQGRGTSYEQYF
d_gene: .; abundance: few; v_gene: TRBV20-1; j_gene: TRBJ2-7; CDR3nt: TGCAGTGCTTCCACCGACGGCCTCGAGCAGTACTTC; CDR3aa: CSASTDGLEQYF
d_gene: .; abundance: .; v_gene: TRBV18; j_gene: TRBJ2-5; CDR3nt: TGTGCCAGCTCACTCTTCATCAGGGTCGGGGCCCAAGAGACCCAGTACTTC; CDR3aa: CASSLFIRVGAQETQYF
d_gene: .; abundance: .; v_gene: TRBV7-4; j_gene: TRBJ1-1; CDR3nt: TGTGCCAGCAGCTGGAAGACAGGTTACAACCTGAAAGCTTTCTTT; CDR3aa: CASSWKTGYNLKAFF
d_gene: .; abundance: few; v_gene: TRBV20-1; j_gene: TRBJ2-5; CDR3nt: TGCAGTGTCAGGACTTTCCAAGAGACCCAGTACTTC; CDR3aa: CSVRTFQETQYF
d_gene: .; abundance: .; v_gene: TRBV6-6; j_gene: TRBJ2-5; CDR3nt: TGTGCCAGCAAAGTTGGGGGGGAGACCCAGTACTTC; CDR3aa: CASKVGGETQYF
d_gene: .; abundance: few; v_gene: TRBV12-3/TRBV12-4; j_gene: TRBJ2-6; CDR3nt: TGTGCCAGCAGTGTAATTGGGTTTTCTGGGGCCAACGTCCTGACTTTC; CDR3aa: CASSVIGFSGANVLTF
d_gene: .; abundance: .; v_gene: TRBV12-3/TRBV12-4; j_gene: TRBJ2-5; CDR3nt: TGTGCCAGCAGTTCCTACGGGGCGCTTAGCTCCTATGAGCAGTACTTC; CDR3aa: CASSSYGALSSYEQYF
d_gene: TRBD2; abundance: .; v_gene: TRBV29-1; j_gene: TRBJ2-1; CDR3nt: TGCAGCGCACCTGGCGGGGGGGCCTTAGGGCAGTTCTTC; CDR3aa: CSAPGGGALGQFF
d_gene: .; abundance: .; v_gene: TRBV11-3; j_gene: TRBJ2-5; CDR3nt: TGTGCCAGCAGCTTAGGTATGTTTGACCATGAGCGGTACTTC; CDR3aa: CASSLGMFDHERYF
d_gene: .; abundance: .; v_gene: TRBV20-1; j_gene: TRBJ2-7; CDR3nt: TGCAGTGCGACGACAGCCTACGAGCAGTACTTC; CDR3aa: CSATTAYEQYF
d_gene: .; abundance: few; v_gene: TRBV15; j_gene: TRBJ1-2; CDR3nt: TGTGCCACCAGCAGACCCAACCAGGGTTATGGCTACACCTTC; CDR3aa: CATSRPNQGYGYTF
d_gene: TRBD2; abundance: many; v_gene: TRBV29-1; j_gene: TRBJ2-3; CDR3nt: TGCAGCGTTCTAGCGGGGCCGGATACGCAGTATTTT; CDR3aa: CSVLAGPDTQYF
d_gene: .; abundance: many; v_gene: TRBV10-3; j_gene: TRBJ2-5; CDR3nt: TGTGCCATCAATAGGGGGAACCAAGAGACCCAGTACTTC; CDR3aa: CAINRGNQETQYF